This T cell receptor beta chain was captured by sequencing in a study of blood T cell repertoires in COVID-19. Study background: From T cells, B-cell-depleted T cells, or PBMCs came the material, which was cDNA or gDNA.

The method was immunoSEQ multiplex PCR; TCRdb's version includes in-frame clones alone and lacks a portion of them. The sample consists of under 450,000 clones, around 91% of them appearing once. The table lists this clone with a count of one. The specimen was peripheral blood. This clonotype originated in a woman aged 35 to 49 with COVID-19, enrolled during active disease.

CDR3 protein: CASSLLAQGPYNEQFF. CDR3 sequence (DNA): TGTGCCAGCAGCTTACTAGCACAGGGACCCTACAATGAGCAGTTCTTC. The V call is TRBV7-3, the J call TRBJ2-1; D is perhaps TRBD1 (6 bases). In germline, CDR1 is SGHTA, CDR2 FQGTGA. The V gene lost 2 bases and the J gene lost 2 bases, with 13 bases spanning the gap. The CDR3 totals 16 residues.